This TCR beta chain was found in a study of beta chain features in type 1 diabetes. As to this clone: Its antigen is unknown.

CDR3 length: 13 amino acids. Between the trimmed V and J ends, which lost 0 bases and 6 bases, there was a span of 7 bases. Per germline, CDR1 SGHAT and CDR2 FQNNGV. Study results and limitations: High TCR expression in some cells could lead to their over-representation in cDNA sequencing. Type 1 diabetes patients had VDJ junctions that carried fewer insertions and more deletions. Patients' naive, central memory and regulatory TCRB repertoires appeared more alike than those of healthy donors. Among patients with Type 1 diabetes, TCRB CDR3s were moderately but significantly shorter in every one of the four CD4+ subsets.

All of the isolated RNA was reverse transcribed, so expressed TCRB transcripts were sequenced. Produced via immunoSEQ multiplex PCR; TCRdb's table is partial and in-frame only. The data hold roughly 700,000 clones, with around 15% observed a single time. The chain uses TRBV11-2 and TRBJ2-3; D ambiguous. Material for sequencing was naive CD4+ T cells from blood. The TCR was taken from a man aged 18-30 years with type 1 diabetes. The CDR3 sequence: CASSLDRPDTQYF. The CDR3 DNA follows: TGTGCCAGCAGCTTAGATAGACCGGATACGCAGTATTTT.